A single sample gave rise to the 26 T cell receptor beta chains below, sequenced in a study of blood T cells in healthy people across ages. PCR was performed a second time for about 7 to 11 cycles using a sample-barcoded 5' primer and a J-beta primer mix. TCRdb independently ran MiXCR on the 5' RACE reads; one entry per CDR3 protein. The repertoire consists of roughly 1,800,000 distinct CDR3 sequences, with around 48% occurring once and the leading ten covering less than 2.5%. Sequenced input: blood. The receptors shown here come from a woman aged 35 to 49 in good health.

This clonotype was seen a few times. The gene calls are TRBV20-1 and TRBJ2-1; D is possibly TRBD2 (5 bases). This CDR3 has 13 residues. CDR1 is DFQATT and CDR2 is SNEGSKA in the germline V gene (reference sequence). The V end was cut by 6 bases, the J end by 7 bases, with 16 bases between. The CDR3 DNA sequence: TGCAGTGCCCCCCCCCAGACGGGGAATGAGCAGTTCTTC. As protein: CSAPPQTGNEQFF.

This clonotype was observed a single time. The chain combines TRBV13 with TRBJ2-3, with unresolved D. Looked up from germline, CDR1 is PRHDT and CDR2 is FYEKMQ (reference sequence). The germline V and J ends were trimmed by 0 bases and 3 bases, with 10 bases remaining between them. The CDR3 covers 15 residues. The CDR3 DNA sequence: TGTGCCAGCAGCTTAGGGTGGGTCACGACAGATACGCAGTATTTT. Translating gives CASSLGWVTTDTQYF.

V and J are TRBV10-3 and TRBJ2-3; TRBD2 matches at 10 bases. This CDR3 comprises 14 residues. The V gene end was trimmed by 10 bases and the J gene end by 5 bases; junction bases not matched to a gene: 9. Germline CDR1 is ENHRY and CDR2 is SYGVKD. This chain's CDR3 is CATTGTSVLDTQYF. CDR3 DNA: TGTGCCACGACCGGGACTAGCGTCTTAGATACGCAGTATTTT.

This rearrangement joins TRBV7-9 to TRBJ2-3; a possible D gene is TRBD1 (5 bases). Trimming left V 8 bases short and J 4 bases short, with 13 bases between. Germline V lookup: CDR1 SEHNR, CDR2 FQNEAQ (reference sequence). The CDR3 is 13 residues long. The CDR3 sequence: CASRAGNPDTQYF. In nucleotides, the CDR3 is TGTGCCAGCCGGGCAGGGAACCCAGATACGCAGTATTTT.

The J gene is TRBJ1-5, the V gene TRBV10-2; TRBD1 matches 8 bases. The CDR3 extends over 15 amino acids. V shed 4 bases, J shed 7 bases, and the junction held 9 bases outside the gene matches. The germline gives CDR1 WSHSY, CDR2 SAAADI. Written as DNA, the CDR3 is TGCGCCAGCAGTGTTTTGGCAGGGGGCCGGCAGCCCCAGCATTTT. Residues: CASSVLAGGRQPQHF.

This rearrangement joins TRBV5-1 to TRBJ2-1, with D tentatively TRBD2 (5 bases). Germline CDR1 is SGHRS and CDR2 is YFSETQ. Trimming removed 4 bases from V and 3 bases from J, with 17 bases in between. This CDR3 has 16 amino acids. The DNA of the CDR3 is TGCGCCAGCAGCCCAGAAGGTGGACTCATCTACAATGAGCAGTTCTTC. This gives the protein CASSPEGGLIYNEQFF.

The V call is TRBV25-1, the J call TRBJ1-4, with D uncertain. The CDR3 has 16 residues. Between the trimmed V and J ends, which lost 3 bases and 5 bases, there was a span of 16 bases. Per the germline V gene, CDR1 is MGHDK and CDR2 is SYGVNS. The CDR3 coding sequence is TGTGCCAGCAGTGACTCAGGACCGTCAAGAAATGAAAAACTGTTTTTT. Amino acids: CASSDSGPSRNEKLFF.

On this clonotype itself: A much larger clone lies a single base off, so this may be a read error. The V gene is TRBV4-2, the J gene TRBJ2-1; no clear D gene. The CDR3 extends over 14 amino acids. Trimming left V 4 bases short and J 10 bases short, with 17 bases between. Germline V gives CDR1 LGHNA, CDR2 YNFKEQ. CDR3 in amino acids: CASSPSDGSYEQFF. CDR3 nucleotides: TGTGCCAGCAGCCCGTCGGACGGATCCTACGAGCAGTTCTTC.

The chain's CDR3 is CATSDLDTMGGYTF. The DNA for the CDR3 is TGTGCCACCAGTGATCTTGACACTATGGGAGGCTACACCTTC. The gene calls are TRBV24-1 and TRBJ1-2, with D unresolved. The CDR3 is 14 amino acids. Per the germline V gene, CDR1 is KGHDR and CDR2 is SFDVKD. V lost 3 bases, J lost 8 bases, and 15 bases lay in between.

This clonotype was counted between two and nine times. This chain connects TRBV15 to TRBJ2-7; D unresolved. The V gene's germline CDR1 is LNHNV and CDR2 YYDKDF (reference sequence). Trimming pared 9 bases from V and 3 bases from J, leaving 9 bases between. The CDR3 spans 11 residues. The CDR3 DNA follows: TGTGCCACAGGGTCCCGCTACGAGCAGTACTTC. Amino acids: CATGSRYEQYF.

The chain has TRBV20-1 and TRBJ2-7; 9 positions match TRBD1. CDR1 is DFQATT, CDR2 SNEGSKA, per germline (reference sequence). V dropped 0 bases and J dropped 1; count of bases not matched to a gene: 4. The CDR3 loop spans 15 amino acids. CDR3 DNA: TGCAGTGCTAGAGAACCGGGACAGGGTTCCTACGAGCAGTACTTC. Translation gives CSAREPGQGSYEQYF.

This clonotype was recorded a few times. CDR3 in amino acids: CASSLAGVTLYEQYF. CDR3 nucleotides: TGTGCCAGCAGCTTAGCAGGGGTTACGCTCTACGAGCAGTACTTC. The gene calls are TRBV7-2 and TRBJ2-7; maybe TRBD1 (5 bases). The CDR3 runs to 15 residues. The germline CDR1 and CDR2 sequences are SGHTA and FQGNSA. V was pared by 0 bases and J by 3 bases, with 12 bases between.

This clonotype was seen more than once but under ten times. V usage is TRBV7-9 and J usage is TRBJ2-3; D is perhaps TRBD1 (6 bases). The CDR3 totals 15 residues. V was clipped by 1 base and J by 11 bases, with 19 bases between them. CDR1 and CDR2 from the germline V gene are SEHNR and FQNEAQ (reference sequence). The DNA of the CDR3 is TGTGCCAGCAGCTTAGAGGCGACACAGGGTCGAAAGCAGTATTTT. Amino acids: CASSLEATQGRKQYF.

V and J are TRBV11-3 and TRBJ2-4; D is ambiguous. The DNA end is more similar to TRBJ2-5, so the J call may be wrong. This CDR3 is built from 12 residues. Germline V gene sequence: CDR1 SGHNT, CDR2 YENEEA. The CDR3 nucleotides are TGTGCCAGCAGCCTAAGCGACGAGACCCAGTACTTC. It translates to CASSLSDETQYF.

This clonotype has a handful of counts. The rearrangement links TRBV29-1 to TRBJ2-1; D might be TRBD2 (6 bases). From germline, CDR1 is SQVTM and CDR2 ANQGSEA. This CDR3 spans 13 amino acids. CDR3 amino acids: CSYTGTANNEQFF. The CDR3 DNA sequence: TGCAGTTACACCGGGACTGCCAACAATGAGCAGTTCTTC.

V is TRBV20-1 and J is TRBJ2-1, with 7 bases fitting TRBD2. The germline gives CDR1 DFQATT, CDR2 SNEGSKA (reference sequence). The CDR3 is 14 amino acids. The V and J ends lost 4 bases and 2 bases, in that order; junction bases with no gene match: 5. CDR3 residues: CSAMLAVAYNEQFF. In DNA, the CDR3 is TGCAGTGCTATGCTAGCGGTAGCCTACAATGAGCAGTTCTTC.

This clonotype was observed a few times. The genes are TRBV20-1 and TRBJ2-3; tentative D call: TRBD2 (7 bases). Germline V lookup: CDR1 DFQATT, CDR2 SNEGSKA (reference sequence). This CDR3 has 14 residues. The CDR3 loop is CSTRGGVSTDTQYF. The CDR3 bases are TGCAGCACTCGAGGGGGGGTTAGCACAGATACGCAGTATTTT.

This clonotype was seen a handful of times. This chain links TRBV4-3 with TRBJ1-4, with no clear D. Looked up from germline, CDR1 is LGHNA and CDR2 is YSLEER. The CDR3 has 13 residues. V lost 3 bases and J 8 bases, leaving 10 bases between the germline ends. The CDR3 reads CASSQNSLEKLFF. The CDR3 DNA is TGCGCCAGCAGCCAGAACAGTTTGGAAAAACTGTTTTTT.

The chain recombines TRBV6-1 with TRBJ2-7, with 7 bases lining up with TRBD2. The V and J ends lost 3 bases and 2 bases, in that order; junction bases with no gene match: 7. CDR3 length: 15 residues. In germline, CDR1 is MNHNS, CDR2 SASEGT. CDR3 region: CASSDSTSAAYEQYF. The CDR3 DNA reads TGTGCCAGCAGTGATTCAACTAGCGCGGCCTACGAGCAGTACTTC.

This clonotype showed up just a few times. The chain joins TRBV20-1 to TRBJ1-2; possible D gene TRBD1, 6 bases. The ends were cut back, 1 base at V and 6 bases at J, with 15 bases in the middle. Germline loops: CDR1 DFQATT, CDR2 SNEGSKA (reference sequence). This CDR3 contains 14 residues. This chain's CDR3 is CSARVQGARDGYTF. The CDR3 DNA reads TGCAGTGCTAGAGTACAGGGCGCTAGGGATGGCTACACCTTC.

V and J are TRBV28 and TRBJ1-5; no reliable D call. V dropped 1 base and J dropped 3 bases, with 13 bases sitting between them. CDR1 is MDHEN, CDR2 SYDVKM, per germline. The CDR3 sequence is 16 residues long. CDR3 in amino acids: CASSLLVVADNQPQHF. CDR3 bases: TGTGCCAGCAGTTTATTGGTCGTCGCCGACAATCAGCCCCAGCATTTT.

This clonotype was seen just once. The V gene is TRBV4-3, the J gene TRBJ2-7; D is ambiguous. V was cut by 0 bases and J by 2 bases, with 8 bases left in between. Germline-derived CDR1 and CDR2 are LGHNA and YSLEER. The CDR3 has 14 residues. CDR3 sequence reads: CASSQETAAYEQYF. The CDR3 DNA reads TGCGCCAGCAGCCAAGAAACGGCAGCCTACGAGCAGTACTTC.

The chain has TRBV5-1 and TRBJ2-5, with 7 bases identical to TRBD2. The CDR3 has 15 residues. CDR1 is SGHRS and CDR2 is YFSETQ in the germline V gene. V shed 1 base and J 4 bases; nucleotides not matched to a gene: 7. DNA for the CDR3: TGCGCCAGCAGCTTGAGTTGGGGGGGACGAGAGACCCAGTACTTC. Protein sequence: CASSLSWGGRETQYF.

The chain employs TRBV27 and TRBJ2-7, with D perhaps TRBD1 or TRBD2 (5 bases each). Germline CDR1 reads MNHEY; CDR2 reads SMNVEV (reference sequence). The CDR3 is 14 residues long. Trimming removed 7 bases at V and 7 bases at J, with 20 bases between. This CDR3 reads CASTALGDHNEQYF. CDR3 nucleotides: TGTGCCAGCACCGCTCTCGGGGACCACAATGAGCAGTACTTC.

This clonotype was picked up a small number of times. The chain has TRBV20-1 and TRBJ2-3, with D maybe TRBD1 (6 bases). V was pared by 5 bases and J by 5 bases, with 20 bases between. CDR3 length: 15 amino acids. Germline V gene sequence: CDR1 DFQATT, CDR2 SNEGSKA (reference sequence). CDR3 in amino acids: CSAEGWTSGEDTQYF. The CDR3 DNA follows: TGCAGTGCTGAAGGCTGGACCTCAGGGGAAGATACGCAGTATTTT.

This clonotype was found a few times. This sequence joins TRBV7-2 and TRBJ1-2, with unresolved D. Trimming cost V 5 bases and J 9 bases, with 16 bases left between them. Germline V gives CDR1 SGHTA, CDR2 FQGNSA. This CDR3 comprises 13 residues. This CDR3 reads CASSPLPGRSYTF. The CDR3 bases are TGTGCCAGCAGCCCACTCCCGGGGAGGAGCTACACCTTC.